The 28 T cell receptor beta chains below were found in one sample sequenced in a study of tumor and adjacent non-tumor tissue in lung cancer. The template was RNA from unsorted bulk tissue. The library came from three nested PCR rounds adapted from ARM-PCR protocols. Using its own MiXCR run on the multiplex PCR reads, TCRdb lists one record per CDR3 protein. The table lists 65,000 to 95,000 distinct CDR3 sequences, roughly 80% of them singletons. What was sequenced was lung tumor tissue. The receptor source for this set is a woman aged 50 to 60 with non-small cell lung cancer.

This clonotype is a singleton in its sample. The DNA of the CDR3 is TGCGCCAGCAGCCGAGGAGGCAGGGGAGGAGAAAGAGAGACCCAGTACTTC. Translation gives CASSRGGRGGERETQYF. The chain carries TRBV4-1 and TRBJ2-5; D is tentatively TRBD1 or TRBD2 (6 bases each). The germline CDR1 and CDR2 sequences are MGHRA and YSYEKL. V was clipped by 4 bases and J by 4 bases, with 22 bases between them. This CDR3 spans 17 amino acids.

This clonotype came up once. A read error may produce the germline difference seen at one junction end. This chain connects TRBV6-5 to TRBJ1-6, with a possible D match to TRBD1 (6 bases). This CDR3 has 13 residues. Germline loops: CDR1 MNHEY, CDR2 SVGAGI. The chain's CDR3 is CTNGRQDNSPLYF. DNA of the CDR3: TGTACCAACGGGCGACAGGATAATTCACCCCTCTACTTT.

Ten or more counts support this clonotype. In DNA form, the CDR3 reads TGTGCCAGCAGTTTTTGGGGGCTAGCGGGAGGGCCATTGTGCGAGCAGTACTTC. This codes for CASSFWGLAGGPLCEQYF. The V and J genes are TRBV28 and TRBJ2-7, with 12 bases fitting TRBD2. The V and J ends lost 3 bases and 6 bases, in that order; junction bases with no gene match: 15. The CDR3 sequence is 18 residues long. Germline lookup yields CDR1 MDHEN and CDR2 SYDVKM.

J is TRBJ2-7 and V is TRBV11-2; 7 bases align to TRBD2. Germline CDR1 SGHAT, CDR2 FQNNGV. This CDR3 has 16 amino acids. The J segment lost 4 bases and the V segment lost 6 bases, leaving 15 bases of the junction unmatched. CDR3 amino acids: CASRLRGLVVSYEQYF. The CDR3 nucleotides read TGTGCCAGCAGGTTAAGAGGACTAGTGGTCTCGTACGAGCAGTACTTC.

Comments on this clonotype: No conserved phenylalanine or tryptophan ends this CDR3, so it is likely a read error. This rearrangement joins TRBV20-1 to TRBJ1-1, with D tentatively TRBD1 (6 bases). Germline CDR1 reads DFQATT; CDR2 reads SNEGSKA (reference sequence). The CDR3 has 13 residues. V dropped 3 bases and J dropped 8 bases, with 16 bases sitting between them. The CDR3 sequence is CSARRPQGIEAFL. The CDR3 bases are TGCAGTGCTAGGCGACCCCAGGGGATCGAAGCTTTCCTT.

With respect to this clonotype: One junction end disagrees with the germline gene, perhaps due to a read error. This chain joins TRBV11-2 and TRBJ2-1; D may be TRBD1 (6 bases). CDR1 is SGHAT, CDR2 FQNNGV, per germline. The CDR3 runs to 15 residues. The chain's CDR3 is CASSLESGQYYEHFF. CDR3 in DNA: TGTGCCAGCAGTTTAGAATCGGGACAATACTATGAGCACTTCTTC.

A word on this clonotype: No conserved phenylalanine or tryptophan ends this CDR3, so it is likely a read error. This chain uses TRBV20-1 with TRBJ2-1, with 9 positions matching TRBD2. The J call could be wrong; TRBJ2-7 is a better fit for the DNA end. Germline assignment: CDR1 DFQATT and CDR2 SNEGSKA (reference sequence). The CDR3 sequence is 14 residues long. The CDR3: CSARDSGSRNEQYI. CDR3 sequence (DNA): TGCAGTGCTAGAGATAGCGGGAGTCGGAATGAGCAGTACATC.

V and J are TRBV6-5 and TRBJ2-7; TRBD1 might be the D (6 bases). Per germline, CDR1 MNHEY and CDR2 SVGAGI. V gave up 7 bases and J gave up 4 bases, with 17 bases separating them. The CDR3 length is 14 residues. The CDR3 DNA sequence: TGTGCCAGCATATGGGACAATCGGACTTACGAGCAGTACTTC. Protein: CASIWDNRTYEQYF.

Details on this clonotype: One end of the junction fails to match germline, which may point to a read error. The rearrangement links TRBV20-1 to TRBJ2-1; TRBD2 is a possible D gene (6 bases). This CDR3 contains 14 residues. Looked up from germline, CDR1 is DFQATT and CDR2 is SNEGSKA (reference sequence). The CDR3 bases are TGCAGTGCTAGCGTCGGGGGAGGCTACAAAGAGCAGATCTTT. Its translation is CSASVGGGYKEQIF.

J is TRBJ2-5 and V is TRBV6-1; D may be TRBD1 (5 bases). The CDR3 loop spans 14 amino acids. V was cut by 1 base and J by 9 bases, with 15 bases left in between. Germline V gene lookup returns CDR1 MNHNS and CDR2 SASEGT. Written as DNA, the CDR3 is TGTGCCAGCAGTGAAGGACCAGGGCATGGGGCCCAGTACTTC. Translated: CASSEGPGHGAQYF.

Notes on this clonotype: Germline is not matched at one junction end, which may reflect a read error. The chain employs TRBV10-2 and TRBJ2-7; a possible D gene is TRBD2 (9 bases). Germline V lookup: CDR1 WSHSY, CDR2 SAAADI. This CDR3 is 15 amino acids long. The DNA of the CDR3 is TGCGTCAGCGGGAGGACAGGGCCTAAGACCTACGAGAAGTACTTC. This encodes CVSGRTGPKTYEKYF.

Concerning this clonotype itself: This likely comes from a read error, as the CDR3 has no conserved phenylalanine or tryptophan at its end. The chain employs TRBV20-1 and TRBJ2-7; D may be TRBD1 (6 bases). CDR3 length: 15 residues. V shed 2 bases and J shed 6 bases, with 20 bases lying between them. Germline V gene lookup returns CDR1 DFQATT and CDR2 SNEGSKA (reference sequence). The CDR3 DNA reads as TGCAGTGCTAGATGTCTCCGGGACACCTCCCCCGAGCAGTACCTC. It yields the protein CSARCLRDTSPEQYL.

Note on this clonotype: A junction boundary mismatches the germline segment, possibly from a read error. The chain is built from TRBV20-1 and TRBJ2-1; no definite D call. Germline-derived CDR1 and CDR2 are DFQATT and SNEGSKA (reference sequence). The CDR3 extends over 11 amino acids. The CDR3 nucleotides are TGCAGTATTCTGGGCAACAATGAGCACTTCTTC. Translating gives CSILGNNEHFF.

For this clonotype: This CDR3 is missing its conserved last phenylalanine or tryptophan, likely due to a read error. V and J are TRBV20-1 and TRBJ1-4; no clear D. Germline-derived CDR1 and CDR2 are DFQATT and SNEGSKA (reference sequence). The CDR3 has 11 residues. In DNA, the CDR3 is TGCAATGTACGGCGTGATGAAAAACTGTTTATT. It yields the protein CNVRRDEKLFI.

V usage is TRBV20-1 and J usage is TRBJ2-1; D might be TRBD2 (5 bases). Looked up from germline, CDR1 is DFQATT and CDR2 is SNEGSKA (reference sequence). V lost 6 bases and J lost 8, with 26 bases in between. This CDR3 is built from 16 residues. The CDR3 loop reads CSATRKSGDELDEQFF. The CDR3, as DNA: TGCAGTGCCACCCGGAAAAGCGGAGACGAGCTTGATGAGCAGTTCTTC.

About this clonotype itself: Compared with germline, one end of the junction differs, possibly owing to a read error. The rearrangement links TRBV29-1 to TRBJ2-7; tentative D call: TRBD1 (6 bases). Germline-derived CDR1 and CDR2 are SQVTM and ANQGSEA. The CDR3 spans 13 residues. DNA of the CDR3: TGCAGCGCACGCGCCACAGGGTCCTACGAGCAATACTTC. It is translated as CSARATGSYEQYF.

With regard to this clonotype: This may stem from a read error, because a much larger clone lies one nucleotide away. The J gene is TRBJ2-5, the V gene TRBV7-8; no definite D call. The CDR3 extends over 14 amino acids. CDR1 and CDR2 from the germline V gene are SGHVS and FQNEAQ. V lost 5 bases to trimming and J lost 2 bases, with 12 bases between them. This CDR3 is CASSKGHTQETQYF. The CDR3 nucleotides are TGTGCCAGCAGCAAAGGTCACACACAAGAGACCCAGTACTTC.

Details on this clonotype: Since a much larger clone is just one base distant, this may be a read error. This chain connects TRBV5-1 to TRBJ1-4; D unresolved. Trimming removed 4 bases from V and 7 bases from J, with 14 bases in between. The CDR3 runs to 14 residues. Germline assignment: CDR1 SGHRS and CDR2 YFSETQ. The CDR3 region is CASSLLGSCEKLFF. The CDR3 DNA is TGCGCCAGCAGCCTGTTAGGGAGCTGTGAAAAACTGTTTTTT.

Comments on this clonotype: A read error may produce the germline difference seen at one junction end. The chain recombines TRBV11-1 with TRBJ1-1; a possible D gene is TRBD1 (6 bases). The V gene's germline CDR1 is SGHAT and CDR2 FQDESV (reference sequence). The CDR3 has 13 amino acids. The CDR3 region is CANSMTGNTEAFF. The DNA for the CDR3 is TGTGCCAACAGCATGACAGGGAACACTGAAGCTTTCTTT.

Note on this clonotype: It is likely a read error, because the conserved phenylalanine at the end of the CDR3 is missing. This chain connects TRBV24-1 to TRBJ2-3; D gene unclear. This CDR3 contains 14 residues. V was clipped by 2 bases and J by 2 bases, with 7 bases between them. Germline V gives CDR1 KGHDR, CDR2 SFDVKD. The CDR3 region has the DNA TGTGCCACCAGTGATTGGGATACCACAGATACGCAGTATTGT. Its protein product is CATSDWDTTDTQYC.

This clonotype was found once. One end of the junction fails to match germline, which may point to a read error. The V call is TRBV14, the J call TRBJ2-1; 8 nucleotides agree with TRBD2. Germline values: CDR1 SGHDN, CDR2 FVKESK. CDR3 size: 16 residues. CDR3 in amino acids: CASSQHRVAGRDEQFF. The CDR3 DNA reads as TGTGCAAGCAGCCAACATCGGGTAGCGGGAAGGGATGAGCAGTTCTTC. Looking up the rest from reference TRBV14 and TRBJ2-1 gives the full variable domain: EAGVTQFPSHSVIEKGQTVTLRCDPISGHDNLYWYRRVMGKEIKFLLHFVKESKQDESGMPNNRFLAERTGGTYSTLKVQPAELEDSGVYFCASSQHRVAGRDEQFFGPGTRLTVL.

The rearrangement uses TRBV12-1 and TRBJ2-1; the listed D gene, TRBD1, was not tested against the DNA. TRBV12-1 is given as a pseudogene. This CDR3 is 16 amino acids long. The CDR3, as DNA: TGTGCCAGCATCACGTACAGGGACCCCGAGTGGGATGAGGAGTTCTTC. It translates to CASITYRDPEWDEEFF.

Concerning this clonotype: An end of the junction does not agree with germline; a read error may underlie this. The J gene is TRBJ1-6, the V gene TRBV4-1; tentatively, D is TRBD1 (6 bases). Looked up from germline, CDR1 is MGHRA and CDR2 is YSYEKL. This CDR3 region has 13 residues. The CDR3 nucleotides are TGCGCCAGCAGCGGACAGCATAATTCACCCCTCTGCTTT. Protein product: CASSGQHNSPLCF.

The chain combines TRBV6-2 or TRBV6-3 with TRBJ1-6; TRBD1 matches at 7 bases. V gave up 11 bases and J gave up 9 bases; unmatched junction bases: 13. This CDR3 region has 14 residues. CDR1 and CDR2 (germline): MNHEY, SVGEGT. The CDR3 region has the DNA TGTGCCGACGGAACCGTGACAGGGTTTTCACCCCTCCACTTT. Protein product: CADGTVTGFSPLHF.

The J gene is TRBJ1-1, the V gene TRBV4-1, with a tentative D call TRBD1 (5 bases). The CDR3 has 16 amino acids. The V gene's germline CDR1 is MGHRA and CDR2 YSYEKL. The CDR3 nucleotides are TGCGGCAACAGCCAAGATCTCTATAGGGGGAACACTGAAGCTTTCTTT. Residues: CGNSQDLYRGNTEAFF.

The J gene is TRBJ2-1, the V gene TRBV20-1; tentatively, D is TRBD2 (6 bases). The germline CDR1 and CDR2 sequences are DFQATT and SNEGSKA (reference sequence). V was pared by 4 bases and J by 6 bases, with 19 bases between. The CDR3 contains 15 residues. This CDR3 reads CSAKVLARASNEQFF. The CDR3 DNA follows: TGCAGTGCTAAAGTCCTAGCGAGAGCCTCCAATGAGCAGTTCTTC.

A remark on this clonotype: The CDR3 does not end in the conserved phenylalanine or tryptophan, so this is likely a read error. The chain links TRBV6-1 to TRBJ2-4; TRBD1 is a possible D gene (6 bases). The CDR3 has 15 amino acids. CDR1 and CDR2 (germline): MNHNS, SASEGT. CDR3 DNA: TGTGTCAGCAGTGAAGGGTCTGGACAGATAAACATTCAGTACCTC. This translates into CVSSEGSGQINIQYL.

On this clonotype itself: At one end the junction does not follow the germline gene, possibly because of a read error. The rearrangement joins TRBV4-2 to TRBJ2-5, with D unresolved. Germline V gene data show CDR1 as LGHNA and CDR2 as YNFKEQ. The CDR3 is made up of 15 amino acids. The CDR3 sequence: CTSSQVYEREETQYF. CDR3 sequence (DNA): TGTACCAGCAGCCAAGTTTACGAGAGAGAAGAGACCCAGTACTTC.